This T cell receptor (beta chain) was sequenced during a study of cytomegalovirus exposure and HLA in healthy donors. The CDR3 extends over 15 amino acids. Germline CDR1 and CDR2: LNHDA and SQIVND (reference sequence). V lost 3 bases, J lost 2 bases, and 1 base stayed unmatched. Primers: 60 Vbeta forward and 13 Jbeta reverse. Profiling relied on immunoSEQ multiplex PCR, and the TCRdb table lists in-frame clones only, not all of them. Its table records tens of thousands of clones. The chain employs TRBV19 and TRBJ2-5; 12 bases are shared with TRBD2. The sample comprised PBMCs. The clonotype was recovered from a woman aged 30 to 39 in good health and CMV-seronegative. The CDR3 region is CASSIGLAGQETQYF. CDR3 nucleotide sequence: TGTGCCAGTAGTATCGGACTAGCGGGGCAAGAGACCCAGTACTTC.